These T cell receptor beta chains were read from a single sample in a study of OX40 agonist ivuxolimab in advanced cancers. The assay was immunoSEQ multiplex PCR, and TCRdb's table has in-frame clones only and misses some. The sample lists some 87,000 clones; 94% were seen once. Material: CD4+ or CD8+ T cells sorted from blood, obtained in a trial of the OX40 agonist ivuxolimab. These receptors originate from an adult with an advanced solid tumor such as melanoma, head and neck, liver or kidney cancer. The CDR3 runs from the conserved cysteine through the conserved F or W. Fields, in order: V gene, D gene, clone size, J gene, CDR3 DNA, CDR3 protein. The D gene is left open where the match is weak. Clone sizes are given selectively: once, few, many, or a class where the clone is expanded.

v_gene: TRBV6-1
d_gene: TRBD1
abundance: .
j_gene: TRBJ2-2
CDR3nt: TGTGCCAGCAGTGATGGAGGTCAAGGGGGCGACACCGGGGAGCTGTTTTTT
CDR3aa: CASSDGGQGGDTGELFF

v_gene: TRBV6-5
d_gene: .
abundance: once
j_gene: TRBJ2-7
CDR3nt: TGTGCCAGCAGTTACTCAGAGGGCTACGAGCAGTACTTC
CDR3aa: CASSYSEGYEQYF

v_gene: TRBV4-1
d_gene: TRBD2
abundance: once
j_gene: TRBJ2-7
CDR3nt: TGCGCCAGCAGCCAAGATCACGGGAGGTGGGTCTCCTACGAGCAGTACTTC
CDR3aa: CASSQDHGRWVSYEQYF

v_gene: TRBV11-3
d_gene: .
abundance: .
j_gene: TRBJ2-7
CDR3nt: TGTGCCAGCAGCTTAGGCCCCCCGAGGGGTAGCTACGAGCAGTACTTC
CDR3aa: CASSLGPPRGSYEQYF

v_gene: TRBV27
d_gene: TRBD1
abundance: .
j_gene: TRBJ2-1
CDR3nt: TGTGCCAGCAGTTTCGGGGCAGGACAGGTTGAGCAGTTCTTC
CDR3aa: CASSFGAGQVEQFF

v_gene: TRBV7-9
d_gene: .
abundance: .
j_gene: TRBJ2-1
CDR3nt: TGTGCCAGCAGCTACTCGGGACTCAGCGAGCAGTTCTTC
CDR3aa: CASSYSGLSEQFF

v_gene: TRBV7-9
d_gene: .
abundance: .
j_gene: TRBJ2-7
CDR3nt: TGTGCCAGCAGCTTAGTCGGATACGAGCAGTACTTC
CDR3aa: CASSLVGYEQYF

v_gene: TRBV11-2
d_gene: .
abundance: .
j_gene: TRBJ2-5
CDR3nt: TGTGCCAGCAGCGTTCGGGAGACCCAGTACTTC
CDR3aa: CASSVRETQYF

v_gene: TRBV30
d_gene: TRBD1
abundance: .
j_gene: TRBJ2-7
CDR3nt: TGTGCCTGGAGTGTATTGGGGACAGGGCTCTACGAGCAGTACTTC
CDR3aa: CAWSVLGTGLYEQYF

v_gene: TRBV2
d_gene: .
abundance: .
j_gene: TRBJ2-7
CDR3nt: TGTGCCAGCATGAAGAGCTCCTACGAGCAGTACTTC
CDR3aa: CASMKSSYEQYF

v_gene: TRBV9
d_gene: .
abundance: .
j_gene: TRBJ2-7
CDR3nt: TGTGCCAGCAGCGCCCGCGGACAGTCAGATGCCTACGAGCAGTACTTC
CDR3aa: CASSARGQSDAYEQYF

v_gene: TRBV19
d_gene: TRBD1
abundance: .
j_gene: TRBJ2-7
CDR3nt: TGTGCCAGTAGTTTCGGACAGGGGGCGAACGAGCAGTACTTC
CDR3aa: CASSFGQGANEQYF

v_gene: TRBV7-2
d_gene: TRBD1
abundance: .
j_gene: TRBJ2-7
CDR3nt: TGTGCCAGCAGCTTCCAGGGGGCGTACGAGCAGTACTTC
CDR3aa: CASSFQGAYEQYF

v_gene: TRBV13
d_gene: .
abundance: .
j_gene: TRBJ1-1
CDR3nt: TGTGCCAGCAGCCCCGAGGGGAACACTGAAGCTTTCTTT
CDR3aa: CASSPEGNTEAFF

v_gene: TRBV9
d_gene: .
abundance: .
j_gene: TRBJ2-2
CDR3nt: TGTGCCAGCAGCGTAGGAACGGGGGTCACCGGGGAGCTGTTTTTT
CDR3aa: CASSVGTGVTGELFF

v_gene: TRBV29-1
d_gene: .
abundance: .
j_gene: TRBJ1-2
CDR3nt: TGCAGCGTTGGGGAATTAGGGGACCCGCACTATGGCTACACCTTC
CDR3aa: CSVGELGDPHYGYTF

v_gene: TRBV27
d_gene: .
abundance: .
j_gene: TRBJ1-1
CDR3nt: TGTGCCAGCAGTTTCCTAGGACAGCTGAACACTGAAGCTTTCTTT
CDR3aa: CASSFLGQLNTEAFF

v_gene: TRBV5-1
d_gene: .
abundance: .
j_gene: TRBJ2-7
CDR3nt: TGCGCCAGCAGCTTGGCCTTAGCGCTCGAGCAGTACTTC
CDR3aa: CASSLALALEQYF

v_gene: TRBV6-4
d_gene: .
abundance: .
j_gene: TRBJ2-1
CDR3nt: TGTGCCAGCAGTGACTCGAGTGAGTCCAATGAGCAGTTCTTC
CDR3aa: CASSDSSESNEQFF

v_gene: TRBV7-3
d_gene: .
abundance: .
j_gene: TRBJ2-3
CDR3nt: TGTGCCAGCAGCCGTGGGACGGGGACCACAGATACGCAGTATTTT
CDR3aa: CASSRGTGTTDTQYF

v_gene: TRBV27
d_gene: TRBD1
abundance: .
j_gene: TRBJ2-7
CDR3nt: TGTGCCAGCAGTCTGCGGACAGGGCCGTACGAGCAGTACTTC
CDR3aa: CASSLRTGPYEQYF

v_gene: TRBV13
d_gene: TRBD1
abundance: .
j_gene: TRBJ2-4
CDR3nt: TGTGCCAGCAGCCCAGGGACAGGGACTAAAAACATTCAGTACTTC
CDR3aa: CASSPGTGTKNIQYF

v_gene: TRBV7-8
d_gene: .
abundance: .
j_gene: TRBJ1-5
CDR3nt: TGTGCCAGCAGCTTAGTAATACGGGGAAGTAGCCACATTCAGCCCCAGCATTTT
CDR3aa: CASSLVIRGSSHIQPQHF

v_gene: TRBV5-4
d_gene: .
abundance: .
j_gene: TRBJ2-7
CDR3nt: TGTGCCAGCAGCTTGTTTAACTACGAGCAGTACTTC
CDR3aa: CASSLFNYEQYF

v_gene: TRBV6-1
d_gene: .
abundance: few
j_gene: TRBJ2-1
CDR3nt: TGTGCCAGCAGCAACACAGACTCCTACAATGAGCAGTTCTTC
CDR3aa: CASSNTDSYNEQFF

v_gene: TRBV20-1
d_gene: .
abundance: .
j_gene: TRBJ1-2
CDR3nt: TGCAGTGCTAGAGAGACAGATGGCTACACCTTC
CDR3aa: CSARETDGYTF

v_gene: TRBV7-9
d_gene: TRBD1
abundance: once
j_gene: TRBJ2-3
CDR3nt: TGTGCCAGCAGACTAGGAGCCACCGGGACAGGGCCCACAGATACGCAGTATTTT
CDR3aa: CASRLGATGTGPTDTQYF

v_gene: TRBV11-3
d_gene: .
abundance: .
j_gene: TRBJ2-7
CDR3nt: TGTGCCAGCAGCTTAGTCGTTAGAAGCTGGGAGCAGTACTTC
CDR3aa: CASSLVVRSWEQYF

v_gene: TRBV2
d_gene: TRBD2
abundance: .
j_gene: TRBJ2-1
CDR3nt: TGTGCCAGTGAAGGGACTAGCGATGAGCAGTTCTTC
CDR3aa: CASEGTSDEQFF

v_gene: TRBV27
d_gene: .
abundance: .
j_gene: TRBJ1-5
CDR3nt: TGTGCCAGCAGTTTATTGGGCGGCAATCAGCCCCAGCATTTT
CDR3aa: CASSLLGGNQPQHF

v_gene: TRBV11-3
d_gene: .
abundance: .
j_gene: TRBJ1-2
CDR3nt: TGTGCCAGCAGCTTAGTGGCCGGGAACTCCTATGGCTACACCTTC
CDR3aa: CASSLVAGNSYGYTF

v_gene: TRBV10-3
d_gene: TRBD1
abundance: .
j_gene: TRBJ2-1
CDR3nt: TGTGCCATCAGTGTCGAGGGGGCAAGCTCCTACAATGAGCAGTTCTTC
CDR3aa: CAISVEGASSYNEQFF

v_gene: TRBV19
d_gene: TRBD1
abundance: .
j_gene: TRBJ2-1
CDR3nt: TGTGCCAGTAGTCCAGGACAGGGGCCCCTCAATGAGCAGTTCTTC
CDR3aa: CASSPGQGPLNEQFF

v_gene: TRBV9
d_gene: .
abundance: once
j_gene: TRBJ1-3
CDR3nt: TGTGCCAGCAGCCCGGACAGCTCTGGAAACACCATATATTTT
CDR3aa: CASSPDSSGNTIYF

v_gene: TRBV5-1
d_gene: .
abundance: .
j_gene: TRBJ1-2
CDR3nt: TGCGCCAGCAGCTTGGGAGATTACTATGGCTACACCTTC
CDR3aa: CASSLGDYYGYTF

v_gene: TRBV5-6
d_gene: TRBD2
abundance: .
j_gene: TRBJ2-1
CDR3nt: TGTGCCAGCAGCCCGTTCCATAGCGGGAGGGGATTTCTCAATGAGCAGTTCTTC
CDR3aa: CASSPFHSGRGFLNEQFF

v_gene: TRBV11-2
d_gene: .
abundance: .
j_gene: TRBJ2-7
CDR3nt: TGTGCCAGCACCCCGGCGGGCAGGCGTTCGTACGAGCAGTACTTC
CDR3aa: CASTPAGRRSYEQYF

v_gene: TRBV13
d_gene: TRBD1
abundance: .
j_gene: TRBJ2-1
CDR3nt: TGTGCCAGCAGCTTGGGACAGGGTGCCTACAATGAGCAGTTCTTC
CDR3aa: CASSLGQGAYNEQFF

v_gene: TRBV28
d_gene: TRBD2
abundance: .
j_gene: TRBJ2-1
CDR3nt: TGTGCCAGCAGTTTAGACTGGCGGACTAGCGGGAGGTATTGGGAGCAGTTCTTC
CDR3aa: CASSLDWRTSGRYWEQFF

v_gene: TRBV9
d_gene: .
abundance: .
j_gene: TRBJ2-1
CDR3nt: TGTGCCAGCAGCGCAGCCAGCGGTGCTGGGTACAATGAGCAGTTCTTC
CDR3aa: CASSAASGAGYNEQFF

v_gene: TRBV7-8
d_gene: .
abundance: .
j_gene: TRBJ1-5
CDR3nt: TGTGCCAGCAGCTTAGCGGCAGCAATGGCCAATCAGCCCCAGCATTTT
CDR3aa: CASSLAAAMANQPQHF

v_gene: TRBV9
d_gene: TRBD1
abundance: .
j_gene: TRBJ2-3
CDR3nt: TGTGCCAGCAGCGCCCGGACAGGCTTCACAGATACGCAGTATTTT
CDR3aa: CASSARTGFTDTQYF

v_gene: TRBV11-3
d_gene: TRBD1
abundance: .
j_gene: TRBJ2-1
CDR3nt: TGTGCCAGCAGCTCCCCCGGACAGGGGGCCAATGAGCAGTTCTTC
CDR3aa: CASSSPGQGANEQFF

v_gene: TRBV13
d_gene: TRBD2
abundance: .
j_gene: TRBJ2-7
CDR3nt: TGTGCCAGCAGCACTAGGAGGCTAGCGGGAGACTACGAGCAGTACTTC
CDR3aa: CASSTRRLAGDYEQYF

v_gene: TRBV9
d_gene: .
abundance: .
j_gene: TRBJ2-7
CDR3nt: TGTGCCAGCAGCGTAGGTGGAGGAACCTACGAGCAGTACTTC
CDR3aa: CASSVGGGTYEQYF

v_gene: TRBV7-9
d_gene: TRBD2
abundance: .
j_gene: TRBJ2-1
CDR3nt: TGTGCCAGCCGGGAGGCAAATTTCCATGAGCAGTTCTTC
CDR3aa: CASREANFHEQFF

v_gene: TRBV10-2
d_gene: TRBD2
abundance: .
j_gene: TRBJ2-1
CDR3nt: TGCGCCAGCAGTGAGGCTAGCGGCCTTTACAATGAGCAGTTCTTC
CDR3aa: CASSEASGLYNEQFF

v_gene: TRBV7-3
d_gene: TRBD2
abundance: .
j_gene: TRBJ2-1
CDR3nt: TGTGCCAGCAGCTTATTAGCGGGAGGGCCGAATGAGCAGTTCTTC
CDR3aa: CASSLLAGGPNEQFF

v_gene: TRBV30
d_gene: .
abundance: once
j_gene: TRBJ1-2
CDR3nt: TGTGCCTGGGCACAGGGCGAGTATGGCTACACCTTC
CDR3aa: CAWAQGEYGYTF

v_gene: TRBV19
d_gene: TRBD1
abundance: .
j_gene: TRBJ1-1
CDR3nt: TGTGCCAGCCAAATGTTGGACAGGGGAAGGACTGAAGCTTTCTTT
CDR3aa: CASQMLDRGRTEAFF

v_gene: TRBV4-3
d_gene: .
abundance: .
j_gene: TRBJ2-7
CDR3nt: TGCGCCAGCAGCCACATGGGCCACGAGCAGTACTTC
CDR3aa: CASSHMGHEQYF

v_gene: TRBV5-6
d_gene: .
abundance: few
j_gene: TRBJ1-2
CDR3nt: TGTGCCAGCAGCGGGGACGGCTATGGCTACACCTTC
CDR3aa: CASSGDGYGYTF

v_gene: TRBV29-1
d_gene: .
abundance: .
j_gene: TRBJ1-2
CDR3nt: TGCAGCGGGGGGGAGGACGACTATGGCTACACCTTC
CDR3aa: CSGGEDDYGYTF

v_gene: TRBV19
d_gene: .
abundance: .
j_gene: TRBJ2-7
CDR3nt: TGTGCCAGTAGTCCTTCAGCGGGTCCATCCTACGAGCAGTACTTC
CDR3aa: CASSPSAGPSYEQYF